The 26 T cell receptor beta chains presented below share a single source sample, sequenced in a study of shared clonotypes between healthy human individuals. TCRdb's copy holds only in-frame clones and misses some; the assay was immunoSEQ multiplex PCR. The sample consists of about 2.4 million clones, approximately 93% of them appearing once. Material for sequencing was naive CD4+ T cells from PBMCs. Stated subset: CD45RA+ positively selected. The receptor source for this set is a man younger than 35 in good health. Some clones in this sample may be carry-over from other donors' samples.

The chain employs TRBV5-1 and TRBJ2-3, with D perhaps matching TRBD1 (6 bases). Germline CDR1 reads SGHRS; CDR2 reads YFSETQ. The CDR3 is 15 amino acids. Trimming cost V 4 bases and J 0 bases, with 12 bases left between them. CDR3 residues: CASSPTGSSTDTQYF. The CDR3 bases are TGCGCCAGCAGCCCAACAGGGTCCAGCACAGATACGCAGTATTTT.

This rearrangement joins TRBV9 to TRBJ2-5; 10 nucleotides line up with TRBD1. Germline trimming cut 2 bases from V and 5 bases from J; bases unmatched to any gene: 3. The V gene's germline CDR1 is SGDLS and CDR2 YYNGEE. This CDR3 spans 14 amino acids. As DNA, the CDR3 is TGTGCCAGCAGCGTCGGGACAGGGGTGGAGACCCAGTACTTC. It specifies CASSVGTGVETQYF.

The V and J genes are TRBV15 and TRBJ1-3; a weak D match, TRBD1 (5 bases). This CDR3 has 14 residues. Germline V gives CDR1 LNHNV, CDR2 YYDKDF (reference sequence). V lost 8 bases and J 5 bases, leaving 16 bases between the germline ends. The CDR3: CATSRGVTRNTIYF. The CDR3 coding sequence is TGTGCCACCTCCCGGGGGGTAACACGAAACACCATATATTTT.

This sequence joins TRBV10-1 and TRBJ2-2, with D uncertain. Germline-derived CDR1 and CDR2 are WNHNN and SYGVQD (reference sequence). Deletions cut 4 bases from V and 7 bases from J, with 13 bases between. The length of the CDR3 is 14 residues. Written as DNA, the CDR3 is TGCGCCAGCAGTGCGGGTCCGTGGGACGGGGAGCTGTTTTTT. It yields the protein CASSAGPWDGELFF.

The chain uses TRBV4-2 and TRBJ2-3; TRBD2 is a possible D gene (5 bases). V lost 1 base and J 5 bases, leaving 10 bases between the germline ends. This CDR3 region has 14 residues. Germline CDR1 and CDR2: LGHNA and YNFKEQ. The CDR3 spells CASSQARAGDTQYF. CDR3 DNA sequence: TGTGCCAGCAGCCAAGCTAGGGCGGGAGATACGCAGTATTTT.

The DNA of the CDR3 is TGCGCCAGCAGTTCCGACGGCAACAATGAGCAGTTCTTC. It codes for CASSSDGNNEQFF. V is TRBV5-1 and J is TRBJ2-1; no clear D gene. CDR1 SGHRS and CDR2 YFSETQ come from the germline V gene. The CDR3 runs to 13 residues. Trimming pared 5 bases from V and 5 bases from J, leaving 11 bases between.

V gene TRBV2 combines with J gene TRBJ2-1; the match to TRBD1 covers 7 bases. Per the germline V gene, CDR1 is SNHLY and CDR2 is FYNNEI. CDR3 length: 14 residues. V trimming: 8 bases; J trimming: 1 base; junction bases outside the gene matches: 5. The DNA for the CDR3 is TGTGCCAGCGTAGGGACAGTATCCTACAATGAGCAGTTCTTC. This codes for CASVGTVSYNEQFF.

This clone was counted once. V gene TRBV6-5 combines with J gene TRBJ2-3, with D possibly TRBD1 on 6 matching bases. Germline assignment: CDR1 MNHEY and CDR2 SVGAGI. V was pared by 6 bases and J by 1 base, with 11 bases between. The length of the CDR3 is 14 residues. The CDR3 DNA follows: TGTGCCAGCAGGGCCAGGACAGGCACAGATACGCAGTATTTT. This codes for CASRARTGTDTQYF.

This clone was counted between two and nine times. The chain recombines TRBV18 with TRBJ1-1; D possibly corresponds to TRBD1 (5 bases). Between the trimmed V and J ends, which lost 2 bases and 1 base, there was a span of 14 bases. Germline assignment: CDR1 KGHSH and CDR2 LQKENI. CDR3 length equals 16 residues. CDR3 region: CASSPKPGGSNTEAFF. CDR3 DNA: TGTGCCAGCTCACCAAAGCCGGGGGGATCGAACACTGAAGCTTTCTTT.

In its sample, this clone was seen once. The chain has TRBV28 and TRBJ1-4; 8 bases are a match to TRBD1. The CDR3 is made up of 16 amino acids. The V gene end was trimmed by 6 bases and the J gene end by 5 bases; junction bases not matched to a gene: 11. Germline lookup yields CDR1 MDHEN and CDR2 SYDVKM. The CDR3: CASRQDGQGLNEKLFF. The CDR3 DNA sequence: TGTGCCAGCAGGCAAGATGGACAGGGTCTAAATGAAAAACTGTTTTTT.

The genes are TRBV4-3 and TRBJ1-4; a possible D gene is TRBD1 (5 bases). V was cut by 1 base and J by 7 bases, with 16 bases left in between. Germline V CDR1 and CDR2: LGHNA, YSLEER. The CDR3 consists of 16 residues. The CDR3 sequence: CASSQGLGGGSEKLFF. CDR3 coding DNA: TGCGCCAGCAGCCAAGGGCTGGGGGGGGGAAGTGAAAAACTGTTTTTT.

The J gene is TRBJ2-5, the V gene TRBV7-9; 12 bases are a match to TRBD2. In germline, CDR1 is SEHNR, CDR2 FQNEAQ (reference sequence). J gave up 7 bases and V 7 bases, and 13 bases lay outside the gene matches. CDR3 size: 16 residues. CDR3 in DNA: TGTGCCAGCACCACCCAGCTAGCGGGAGGGCCGGGGACCCAGTACTTC. This encodes CASTTQLAGGPGTQYF.

The CDR3 coding sequence is TGCGCCAGCAGCTTGACTAGCGGGAGTGAGGAGACCCAGTACTTC. Encoded protein: CASSLTSGSEETQYF. The gene calls are TRBV5-1 and TRBJ2-5; 11 bases agree with TRBD2. In germline, CDR1 is SGHRS, CDR2 YFSETQ. This CDR3 contains 15 residues. Trimming took 1 base from V and 5 from J; bases not matched to a gene: 4.

Comments on this clone: The sample contains more than one DNA sequence encoding this CDR3. This chain uses TRBV7-8 with TRBJ2-3, with 9 bases fitting TRBD2. This CDR3 has 16 amino acids. Trimming cost V 1 base and J 2 bases; bases outside gene matches: 4. Germline loops: CDR1 SGHVS, CDR2 FQNEAQ. Here the CDR3 DNA reads TGTGCCAGCAGCTTAGGGCTAGCGGGGTCCACAGATACGCAGTATTTT. Protein: CASSLGLAGSTDTQYF.

V gene TRBV5-1 combines with J gene TRBJ2-5, with 10 bases aligning to TRBD1. CDR3 length: 14 residues. Germline V gene sequence: CDR1 SGHRS, CDR2 YFSETQ. With V trimmed by 5 bases and J by 5 bases, 6 bases remained unmatched. The CDR3 DNA is TGCGCCAGCAGTCCCGGGACAGGGGCGGAGACCCAGTACTTC. Amino acid sequence: CASSPGTGAETQYF.

The V call is TRBV30, the J call TRBJ1-6; 8 nucleotides align to TRBD1. After removal of 2 bases from V and 11 bases from J, the junction contained 11 bases not matched to a gene. This CDR3 is 15 amino acids long. Per germline, CDR1 GTSNPN and CDR2 SVGIG (reference sequence). CDR3 protein: CAWSIWDRPRTPLHF. The CDR3, as DNA: TGTGCCTGGAGTATTTGGGACAGGCCCCGGACACCCCTCCACTTT. Drawing the rest from reference TRBV30 and TRBJ1-6, the complete variable domain is SQTIHQWPATLVQPVGSPLSLECTVEGTSNPNLYWYRQAAGRGLQLLFYSVGIGQISSEVPQNLSASRPQDRQFILSSKKLLLSDSGFYLCAWSIWDRPRTPLHFGNGTRLTVT.

The genes are TRBV7-6 and TRBJ2-2; 10 bases are a match to TRBD2. Germline V gene data show CDR1 as SGHVS and CDR2 as FNYEAQ. The length of the CDR3 is 17 residues. The V segment lost 5 bases and the J segment 4 bases; nucleotides outside the gene matches: 10. The CDR3 region is CASSPRSSGSGTGELFF. The CDR3 DNA sequence: TGTGCCAGCAGCCCCCGGTCTAGCGGGAGCGGCACCGGGGAGCTGTTTTTT. Looking up the rest from reference TRBV7-6 and TRBJ2-2 gives the full variable domain: GAGVSQSPRYKVTKRGQDVALRCDPISGHVSLYWYRQALGQGPEFLTYFNYEAQQDKSGLPNDRFSAERPEGSISTLTIQRTEQRDSAMYRCASSPRSSGSGTGELFFGEGSRLTVL.

This clone came up once. This chain joins TRBV4-3 and TRBJ1-2; D call uncertain. This CDR3 has 15 residues. The germline CDR1 and CDR2 sequences are LGHNA and YSLEER. V shed 0 bases and J shed 0 bases, with 8 bases lying between them. CDR3 protein: CASSQDRNSNYGYTF. The CDR3 nucleotides are TGCGCCAGCAGCCAAGATCGTAACTCTAACTATGGCTACACCTTC.

Of note for this clone: The junction does not match germline at one end; this may be a read error. J is TRBJ2-5 and V is TRBV18, with 7 bases identical to TRBD2. Germline V gene sequence: CDR1 KGHSH, CDR2 LQKENI. CDR3 length: 16 residues. CDR3 in amino acids: CASSPVLAVKWETRYF. CDR3 in DNA: TGTGCCAGCTCACCCGTTCTAGCGGTAAAATGGGAGACCCGGTACTTC.

The gene calls are TRBV28 and TRBJ2-1; D remains ambiguous. Trimming shortened V by 6 bases and J by 2 bases, and 11 bases separated the two germline ends. The germline V gene encodes CDR1 MDHEN and CDR2 SYDVKM. CDR3 length: 14 residues. The chain's CDR3 is CASRDIGPYNEQFF. DNA for the CDR3: TGTGCCAGCAGGGATATAGGACCCTACAATGAGCAGTTCTTC.

The rearrangement joins TRBV6-1 to TRBJ2-1, with D possibly being TRBD2 (6 bases). V was shortened by 10 bases and J by 8 bases, with 9 bases between the two germline ends. The CDR3 covers 10 residues. The germline V gene encodes CDR1 MNHNS and CDR2 SASEGT. In nucleotides, the CDR3 is TGTGCCACCGGGGGACATGAGCAGTTCTTC. Translating gives CATGGHEQFF.

The genes are TRBV6-1 and TRBJ2-1, with D possibly being TRBD2 (6 bases). Looked up from germline, CDR1 is MNHNS and CDR2 is SASEGT. V was shortened by 6 bases and J by 6 bases, with 18 bases between the two germline ends. The CDR3 has 15 amino acids. Here the CDR3 DNA reads TGTGCCAGCAGGAAGGTCGGGAGTGTGGTCAATGAGCAGTTCTTC. Encoded protein: CASRKVGSVVNEQFF.

The chain recombines TRBV7-7 with TRBJ2-1; D gene ambiguous. CDR1 is SSHAT and CDR2 is FNYEAQ in the germline V gene (reference sequence). The CDR3 is 15 amino acids. V was clipped by 5 bases and J by 9 bases, with 20 bases between them. CDR3 coding DNA: TGTGCCAGCAGCCCCCAACAAGGGTTCTCGGCTGAGCAGTTCTTC. It specifies CASSPQQGFSAEQFF.

Only one count was recorded for this clone. V and J are TRBV6-4 and TRBJ2-2, with D hard to call. Trimming stripped 0 bases from V and 7 bases from J, with 9 bases between. In germline, CDR1 is MRHNA, CDR2 SNTAGT. This CDR3 is built from 14 residues. This CDR3 reads CASSDSIGGGELFF. For the CDR3, the DNA is TGTGCCAGCAGTGACTCTATTGGCGGCGGGGAGCTGTTTTTT.

CDR3 nucleotide sequence: TGTGCCAGCAGCTTAGCTGAGGGGATCGTAGAGACCCAGTACTTC. Amino acid sequence: CASSLAEGIVETQYF. The chain uses TRBV11-3 and TRBJ2-5; D may be TRBD1 or TRBD2 (5 bases each). The CDR3 contains 15 residues. V lost 1 base and J lost 4, with 13 bases in between. CDR1 and CDR2 (germline): SGHNT, YENEEA. Looking up the rest from reference TRBV11-3 and TRBJ2-5 gives the full variable domain: EAGVVQSPRYKIIEKKQPVAFWCNPISGHNTLYWYLQNLGQGPELLIRYENEEAVDDSQLPKDRFSAERLKGVDSTLKIQPAELGDSAVYLCASSLAEGIVETQYFGPGTRLLVL.

The rearrangement uses TRBV18 and TRBJ2-3; D is tentatively TRBD1 or TRBD2 (5 bases each). The CDR3 consists of 16 residues. Germline CDR1 and CDR2: KGHSH and LQKENI. Trimming removed 2 bases at V and 2 bases at J, with 14 bases between. In nucleotides, the CDR3 is TGTGCCAGCTCACCAGGACAACGAGGGACCACAGATACGCAGTATTTT. Protein: CASSPGQRGTTDTQYF.